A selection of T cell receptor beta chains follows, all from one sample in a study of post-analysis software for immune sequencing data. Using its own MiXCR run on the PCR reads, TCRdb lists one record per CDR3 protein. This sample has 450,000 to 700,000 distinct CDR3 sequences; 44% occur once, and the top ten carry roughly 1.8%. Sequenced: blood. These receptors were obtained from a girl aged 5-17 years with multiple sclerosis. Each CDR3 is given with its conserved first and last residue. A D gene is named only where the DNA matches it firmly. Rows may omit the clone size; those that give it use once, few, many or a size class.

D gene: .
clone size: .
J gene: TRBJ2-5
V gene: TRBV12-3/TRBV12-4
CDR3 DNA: TGTGCCAGCAGTACCCCTCCCCAGACCCAGTACTTC
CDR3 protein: CASSTPPQTQYF

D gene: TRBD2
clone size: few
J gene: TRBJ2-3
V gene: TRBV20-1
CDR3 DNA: TGCAGTGCGACTAGCGGGGGAACAGATACGCAGTATTTT
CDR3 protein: CSATSGGTDTQYF

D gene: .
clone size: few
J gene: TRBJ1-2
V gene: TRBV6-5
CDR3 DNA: TGTGCCAGCAGTGGGACCGTCTCATATGGCTACACCTTC
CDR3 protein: CASSGTVSYGYTF

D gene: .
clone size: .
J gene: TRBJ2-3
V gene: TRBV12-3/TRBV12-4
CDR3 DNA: TGTGCCAGCAGTTTCTCGGACGGGACAGATACGCAGTATTTT
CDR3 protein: CASSFSDGTDTQYF

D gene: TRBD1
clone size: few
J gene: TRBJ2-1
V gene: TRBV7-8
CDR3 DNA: TGTGCCAGCAGCTTCCGGGACAGGGGTACGAATGAGCAGTTCTTC
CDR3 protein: CASSFRDRGTNEQFF

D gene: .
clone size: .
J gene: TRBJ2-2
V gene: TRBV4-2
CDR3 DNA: TGTGCCAGCAGCCAAGACCTAAGAGCTAACACCGGGGAGCTGTTTTTT
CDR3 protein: CASSQDLRANTGELFF

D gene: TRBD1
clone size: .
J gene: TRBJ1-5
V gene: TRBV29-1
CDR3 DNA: TGCAGCGTTGTGGTCTCCGGGACAGGCAATCAGCCCCAGCATTTT
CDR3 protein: CSVVVSGTGNQPQHF

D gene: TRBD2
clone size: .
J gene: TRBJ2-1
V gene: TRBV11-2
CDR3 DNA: TGTGCCAGCAGGTCACTGACTACTAGCGGGAGTTTCAATGAGCAGTTCTTC
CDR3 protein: CASRSLTTSGSFNEQFF

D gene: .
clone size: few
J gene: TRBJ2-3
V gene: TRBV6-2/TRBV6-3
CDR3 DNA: TGTGCCAGCAGTACCCGGGACCGAGGCACAGATGCGCAGTATTTT
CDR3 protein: CASSTRDRGTDAQYF

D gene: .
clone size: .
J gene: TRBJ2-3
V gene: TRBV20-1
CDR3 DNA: TGCAGTGCTAGAGATCTAGTGACCCCAAGCACAGATACGCAGTATTTT
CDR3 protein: CSARDLVTPSTDTQYF

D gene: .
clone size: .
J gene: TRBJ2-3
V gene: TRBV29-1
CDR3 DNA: TGCAGCGTTGAATTCTGGGATCGGGATACGCAGTATTTT
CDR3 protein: CSVEFWDRDTQYF

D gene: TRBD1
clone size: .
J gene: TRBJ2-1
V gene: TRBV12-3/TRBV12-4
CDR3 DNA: TGTGCCAGCACCGTAGGGGGCGGGTCCAGCCCTATGCAGTTCTTC
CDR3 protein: CASTVGGGSSPMQFF

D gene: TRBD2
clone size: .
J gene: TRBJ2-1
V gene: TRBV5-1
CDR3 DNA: TGCGCCAGCAGCTCCGTGAGCGGGAGGGGAGACGATGAGCAGTTCTTC
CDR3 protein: CASSSVSGRGDDEQFF

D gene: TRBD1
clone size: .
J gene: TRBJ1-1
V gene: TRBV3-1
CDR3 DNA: TGTGCCAGCAAGGGGGCGTCGGCGAACACTGAAGCTTTCTTT
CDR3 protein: CASKGASANTEAFF

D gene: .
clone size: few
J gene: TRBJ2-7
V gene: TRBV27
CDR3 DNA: TGTGCCAGCAGTTTATCAACAGGACCATCCTACGAGCAGTACTTC
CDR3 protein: CASSLSTGPSYEQYF

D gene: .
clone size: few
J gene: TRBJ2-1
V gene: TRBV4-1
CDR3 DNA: TGCGCCAGCAGCCAAGTAAGTTATCCAAGGAATGAGCAGTTCTTC
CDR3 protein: CASSQVSYPRNEQFF

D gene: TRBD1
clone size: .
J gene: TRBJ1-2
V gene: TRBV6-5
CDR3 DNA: TGTGCCAGCAGTTACTCGAGGATTTCAGGGGGCGCGTGCCATGGCTACACCTTC
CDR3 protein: CASSYSRISGGACHGYTF

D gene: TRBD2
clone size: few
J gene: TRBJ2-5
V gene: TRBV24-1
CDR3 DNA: TGTGCCACCAGTGATTGGACTAGCGGGAGTTGGGAGACCCAGTACTTC
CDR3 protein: CATSDWTSGSWETQYF

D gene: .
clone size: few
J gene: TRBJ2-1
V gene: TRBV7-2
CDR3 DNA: TGTGCCAGCAGCTTAGGTTCCTCCCACGGGTACAATGAGCAGTTCTTC
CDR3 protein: CASSLGSSHGYNEQFF

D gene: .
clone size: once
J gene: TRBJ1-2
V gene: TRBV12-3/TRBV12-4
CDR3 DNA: TGTGCCAGCACCGTTGAGGGACGCCTTTACCCTGACTATGGCTACACCTTC
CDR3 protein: CASTVEGRLYPDYGYTF

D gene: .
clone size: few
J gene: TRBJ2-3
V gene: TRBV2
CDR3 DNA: TGTGCCAGCAGTGTAGAGGGGCCTCGCACAGATACGCAGTATTTT
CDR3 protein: CASSVEGPRTDTQYF

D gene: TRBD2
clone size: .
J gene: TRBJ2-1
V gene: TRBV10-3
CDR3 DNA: TGTGCCATCAGTGAGGGAACGGGAGGGCTCAGCAATGAGCAGTTCTTC
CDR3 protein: CAISEGTGGLSNEQFF

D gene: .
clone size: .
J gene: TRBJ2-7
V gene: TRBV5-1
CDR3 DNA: TGCGCCAGCAGCTCCAATTGGGACGAGCCTAACTACGAGCAGTACTTC
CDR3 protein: CASSSNWDEPNYEQYF

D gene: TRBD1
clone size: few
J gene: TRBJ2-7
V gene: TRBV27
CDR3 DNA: TGTGCCAGCAGTCTCTCGACAGGGGCCTACGAGCAGTACTTC
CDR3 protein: CASSLSTGAYEQYF

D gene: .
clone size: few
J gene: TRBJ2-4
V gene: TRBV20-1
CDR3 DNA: TGCAGTGCTACCCAGGGGGGGGGCGGTTACATTCAGTACTTC
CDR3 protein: CSATQGGGGYIQYF

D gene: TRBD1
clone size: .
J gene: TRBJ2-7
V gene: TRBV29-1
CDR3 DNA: TGCAGCGTTGAAGCCCGGGACAGCTCCTACGAGCAGTACTTC
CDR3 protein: CSVEARDSSYEQYF

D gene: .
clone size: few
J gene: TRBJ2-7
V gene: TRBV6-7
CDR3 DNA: TGTGCCAGCAGTTGGGACACCTGCCGCTCCTACGAGCAGTACTTC
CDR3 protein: CASSWDTCRSYEQYF

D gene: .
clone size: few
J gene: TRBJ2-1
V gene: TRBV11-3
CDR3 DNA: TGTGCCAGCAGTACACAGGGAGAGTACAATGAGCAGTTCTTC
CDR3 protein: CASSTQGEYNEQFF

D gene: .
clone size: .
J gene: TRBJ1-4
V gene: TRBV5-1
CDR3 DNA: TGCGCCAGCAGCTTGGCCTCGGGAGTTAATGAAAAACTGTTTTTT
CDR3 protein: CASSLASGVNEKLFF

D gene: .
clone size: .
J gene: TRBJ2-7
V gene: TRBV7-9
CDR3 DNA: TGTGCCAGCAGCCCAGGGTCTCACATCCCCTACGAGCAGTACTTC
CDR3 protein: CASSPGSHIPYEQYF

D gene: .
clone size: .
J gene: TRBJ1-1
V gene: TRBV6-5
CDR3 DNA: TGTGCCAGCAGCCCAGGGACAACGGCTTTCTTT
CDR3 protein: CASSPGTTAFF

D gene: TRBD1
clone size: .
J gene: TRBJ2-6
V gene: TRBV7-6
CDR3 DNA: TGTGCCAGCAGCTTGGATTTCCGGGACAGGTCGGTCCTGACTTTC
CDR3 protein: CASSLDFRDRSVLTF

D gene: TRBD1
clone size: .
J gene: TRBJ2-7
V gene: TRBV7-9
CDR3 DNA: TGTGCCAGCAGCCCCGCGACAGGGGGCGACGAGCAGTACTTC
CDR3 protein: CASSPATGGDEQYF

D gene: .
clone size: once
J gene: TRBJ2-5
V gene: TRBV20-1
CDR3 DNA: TGCAGTGCTAGAGGAGGAGAACCCCAAGAGACCCAGTACTTC
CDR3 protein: CSARGGEPQETQYF

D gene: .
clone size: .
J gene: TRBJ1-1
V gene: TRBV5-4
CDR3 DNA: TGTGCCAGCAGCGGGACCGATTACTTGAACACTGAAGCTTTCTTT
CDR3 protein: CASSGTDYLNTEAFF

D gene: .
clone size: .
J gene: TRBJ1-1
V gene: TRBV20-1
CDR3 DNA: TGCAGTGCTTCGGATCAAAGTACCAGCAAGGCTGAAGCTTTCTTT
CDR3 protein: CSASDQSTSKAEAFF

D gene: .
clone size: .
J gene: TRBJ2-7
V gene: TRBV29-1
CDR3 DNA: TGCAGCGTTGCAGGTGGTAGCTCCTACAATGAGCAGTACTTC
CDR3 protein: CSVAGGSSYNEQYF

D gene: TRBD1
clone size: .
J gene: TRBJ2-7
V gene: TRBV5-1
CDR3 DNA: TGCGCCAGCAGCTTGGGTACCGGGACAGGGCTCTACGAGCAGTACTTC
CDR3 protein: CASSLGTGTGLYEQYF

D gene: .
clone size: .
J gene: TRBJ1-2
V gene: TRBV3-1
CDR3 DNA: TGTGCCAGCAGCCAAGTCAGTAACTATGGCTACACCTTC
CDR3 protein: CASSQVSNYGYTF

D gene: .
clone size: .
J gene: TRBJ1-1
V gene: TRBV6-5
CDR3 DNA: TGTGCCAGCAGTTACTCGACCGGGATAACGACTGAAGCTTTCTTT
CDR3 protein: CASSYSTGITTEAFF

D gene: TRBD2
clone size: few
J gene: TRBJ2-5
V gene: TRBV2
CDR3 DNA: TGTGCCAGCAGTGAAACTAGCGGCGGGACCCAGTACTTC
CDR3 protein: CASSETSGGTQYF

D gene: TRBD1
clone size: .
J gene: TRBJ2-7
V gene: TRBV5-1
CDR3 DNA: TGCGCCAGCAGCCTGACGTCCGGGACAGGGGTAGACGAGCAGTACTTC
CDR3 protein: CASSLTSGTGVDEQYF